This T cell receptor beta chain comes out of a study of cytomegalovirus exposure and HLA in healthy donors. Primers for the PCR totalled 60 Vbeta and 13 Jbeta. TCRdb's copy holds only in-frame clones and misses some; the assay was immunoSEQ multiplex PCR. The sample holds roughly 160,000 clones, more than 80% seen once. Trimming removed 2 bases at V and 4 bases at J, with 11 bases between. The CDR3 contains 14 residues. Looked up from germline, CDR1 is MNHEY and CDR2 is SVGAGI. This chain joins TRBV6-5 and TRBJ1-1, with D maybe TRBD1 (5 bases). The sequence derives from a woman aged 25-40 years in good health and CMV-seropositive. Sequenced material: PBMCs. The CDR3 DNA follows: TGTGCCAGCAGTTACAGGGGCGAGGTCACTGAAGCTTTCTTT. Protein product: CASSYRGEVTEAFF.